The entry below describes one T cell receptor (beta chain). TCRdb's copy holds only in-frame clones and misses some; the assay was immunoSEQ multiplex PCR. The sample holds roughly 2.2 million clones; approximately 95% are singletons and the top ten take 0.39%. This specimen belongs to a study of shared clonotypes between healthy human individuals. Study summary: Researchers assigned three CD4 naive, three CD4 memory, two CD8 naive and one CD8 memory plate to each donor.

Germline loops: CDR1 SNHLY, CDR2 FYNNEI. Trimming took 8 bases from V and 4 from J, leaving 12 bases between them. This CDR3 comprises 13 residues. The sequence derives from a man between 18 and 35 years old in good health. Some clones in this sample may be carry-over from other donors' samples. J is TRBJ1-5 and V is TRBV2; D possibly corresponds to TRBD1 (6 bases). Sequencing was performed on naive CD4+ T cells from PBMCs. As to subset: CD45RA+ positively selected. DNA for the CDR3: TGTGCCAGCTCCGTCGACAGGAATCAGCCCCAGCATTTT. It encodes CASSVDRNQPQHF.